This T cell receptor (beta chain) was observed in a study of T-cell memory formation after mild COVID-19. Study observations and caveats: Among clones contracting day 15 to 85, CD4/CD8 was balanced, whereas later expanders leaned CD4+.

It was 5'RACE with constant-segment primers that produced the TCR alpha and TCR beta cDNA libraries, which carried sample barcodes and UMIs. TCRdb redid the calling of the 5' RACE reads with MiXCR, one entry per CDR3 protein. The repertoire holds 350,000 or so distinct CDR3 sequences, with around a fifth as singletons. V dropped 3 bases and J dropped 15 bases, with 18 bases sitting between them. CDR1 is LNHDA and CDR2 is SQIVND in the germline V gene (reference sequence). The CDR3 covers 13 residues. Concerning this clonotype itself: Antigen unknown.

The sample taken for sequencing was PBMCs or a T cell subset sorted from them (not recorded which). The genes are TRBV19 and TRBJ2-4, with D possibly being TRBD1 (7 bases). The TCR comes from a man aged 18 to 30 who had mild COVID-19 (a few samples of this study predate the infection). Cell type and time point are not known. CDR3 residues: CASSMEGAFFPYF. The CDR3 nucleotides are TGTGCCAGTAGTATGGAGGGGGCTTTCTTCCCGTACTTC. Complete variable domain (other parts from reference TRBV19 and TRBJ2-4): DGGITQSPKYLFRKEGQNVTLSCEQNLNHDAMYWYRQDPGQGLRLIYYSQIVNDFQKGDIAEGYSVSREKKESFPLTVTSAQKNPTAFYLCASSMEGAFFPYFGAGTRLSVL.